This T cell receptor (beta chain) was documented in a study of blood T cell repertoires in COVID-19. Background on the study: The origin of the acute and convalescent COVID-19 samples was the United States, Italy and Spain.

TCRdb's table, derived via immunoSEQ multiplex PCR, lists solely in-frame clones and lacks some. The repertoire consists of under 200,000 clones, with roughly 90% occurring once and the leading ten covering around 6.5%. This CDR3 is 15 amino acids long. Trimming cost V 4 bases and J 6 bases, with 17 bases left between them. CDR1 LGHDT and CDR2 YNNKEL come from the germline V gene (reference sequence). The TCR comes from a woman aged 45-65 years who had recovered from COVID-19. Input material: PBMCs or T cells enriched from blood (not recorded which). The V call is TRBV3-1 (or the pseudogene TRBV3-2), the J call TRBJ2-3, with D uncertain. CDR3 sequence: CASSPLITGPDTQYF. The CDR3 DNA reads TGTGCCAGCAGCCCTTTAATAACGGGTCCCGATACGCAGTATTTT.